Listed here are 29 T cell receptor beta chains from one sample, sequenced in a study of CD8 T cells in Susac syndrome. The RNA input was about 0.5 to 1 ug, and it was reverse transcribed with random hexamers. TCRdb re-derived calls from the immunoSEQ multiplex PCR reads in MiXCR, one entry per CDR3 protein. This sample carries 80,000 to 90,000 distinct CDR3 sequences, 95% of them seen once, and the ten largest clones take approximately 0.47%. Sequencing input: CD8+ T cells from PBMCs. All receptors come from a human donor with Susac syndrome.

As DNA, the CDR3 is TGTGCCAGCAGTGAACAGAACCAAGAGACCCAGTACTTC. It is translated as CASSEQNQETQYF. V and J are TRBV7-9 and TRBJ2-5; D is undetermined. In germline, CDR1 is SEHNR, CDR2 FQNEAQ (reference sequence). The germline V and J ends were trimmed by 6 bases and 0 bases, with 8 bases remaining between them. The CDR3 covers 13 residues.

The chain combines TRBV6-5 with TRBJ2-1, with TRBD2 as a possible D gene (5 bases). Trimming pared 5 bases from V and 3 bases from J, leaving 8 bases between. The germline V gene encodes CDR1 MNHEY and CDR2 SVGAGI. The CDR3 runs 13 residues. CDR3 region: CASSLTNYNEQFF. CDR3 DNA: TGTGCCAGCAGTCTGACTAACTACAATGAGCAGTTCTTC.

This chain joins TRBV24-1 and TRBJ2-1; maybe TRBD1 (6 bases). V lost 3 bases, J lost 8 bases, and 16 bases lay in between. This CDR3 has 15 residues. Germline V gene data show CDR1 as KGHDR and CDR2 as SFDVKD. Here the CDR3 reads CATSDLGALGHEQFF. In DNA, the CDR3 is TGTGCCACCAGTGATCTGGGGGCCTTAGGCCATGAGCAGTTCTTC.

The genes are TRBV12-3 or TRBV12-4 and TRBJ1-2; D is unclear. Trimming shortened V by 4 bases and J by 4 bases, and 4 bases separated the two germline ends. CDR3 length: 11 amino acids. The CDR3 DNA sequence: TGTGCCAGCAGTTGGGCCTATGGCTACACCTTC. Protein: CASSWAYGYTF.

V and J are TRBV28 and TRBJ2-7; TRBD1 matches 10 bases. Germline V gene lookup returns CDR1 MDHEN and CDR2 SYDVKM. V was clipped by 3 bases and J by 0 bases; unmatched bases: 2. The CDR3 extends over 15 amino acids. The CDR3 DNA is TGTGCCAGCAGTTTGGGACAGGGGCTCTCCTACGAGCAGTACTTC. Translating it yields CASSLGQGLSYEQYF.

J is TRBJ2-3 and V is TRBV6-2 or TRBV6-3; D may be TRBD2 (5 bases). Between the trimmed V and J ends, which lost 2 bases and 9 bases, there was a span of 18 bases. Germline CDR1 is MNHEY and CDR2 is SVGEGT. The CDR3 is made up of 15 amino acids. CDR3: CASSYGPDSQRTQYF. The CDR3 bases are TGTGCCAGCAGTTACGGTCCAGATTCACAGCGGACGCAGTATTTT.

The chain combines TRBV6-5 with TRBJ2-1; a possible D gene is TRBD2 (5 bases). Germline CDR1 is MNHEY and CDR2 is SVGAGI. This CDR3 spans 18 amino acids. The ends were cut back, 2 bases at V and 6 bases at J, with 23 bases in the middle. The CDR3 DNA is TGTGCCAGCAGTTACGTTGGTTCTGCGACCCCAGGAGGCAATGAGCAGTTCTTC. This sequence encodes CASSYVGSATPGGNEQFF.

V and J are TRBV4-3 and TRBJ2-5; no firm D call. Between the trimmed V and J ends, which lost 0 bases and 1 base, there was a span of 12 bases. The germline CDR1 and CDR2 sequences are LGHNA and YSLEER. This CDR3 contains 16 residues. The DNA of the CDR3 is TGCGCCAGCAGCCAAGAATCCGGCCCAGCCCAAGAGACCCAGTACTTC. Protein: CASSQESGPAQETQYF.

The chain has TRBV19 and TRBJ2-3, with 7 bases that match TRBD1. V lost 11 bases and J lost 2; bases outside the gene matches: 7. The germline CDR1 and CDR2 sequences are LNHDA and SQIVND (reference sequence). This CDR3 has 13 residues. The CDR3, as DNA: TGTGCCTCCAGACAGGGAAACACAGATACGCAGTATTTT. Residues: CASRQGNTDTQYF.

The table lists this clonotype with a count of one. The genes are TRBV6-5 and TRBJ2-5, with 10 bases identical to TRBD2. V lost 2 bases to trimming and J lost 1 base; unmatched junction nucleotides: 1. The germline CDR1 and CDR2 sequences are MNHEY and SVGAGI. This CDR3 is built from 15 residues. CDR3 bases: TGTGCCAGCAGTTACACTAGCGGGATCCAAGAGACCCAGTACTTC. The encoded protein is CASSYTSGIQETQYF.

The chain carries TRBV6-5 and TRBJ1-4; D perhaps matches TRBD1 (5 bases). Trimming removed 6 bases at V and 13 bases at J, with 15 bases between. This CDR3 has 12 amino acids. Germline V gives CDR1 MNHEY, CDR2 SVGAGI. The CDR3 DNA reads TGTGCCAGCAGAGACTATACCGGGGGACTGTTTTTT. It codes for CASRDYTGGLFF.

The chain links TRBV11-2 to TRBJ2-2; 9 nucleotides line up with TRBD1. CDR3 length: 14 residues. V lost 5 bases and J lost 4; bases outside the gene matches: 2. Germline V CDR1 and CDR2: SGHAT, FQNNGV. The CDR3 loop reads CASSAGQGTGELFF. The DNA for the CDR3 is TGTGCCAGCAGCGCGGGACAGGGCACCGGGGAGCTGTTTTTT.

The V and J genes are TRBV6-2 or TRBV6-3 and TRBJ2-2; tentatively, D is TRBD1 (5 bases). Germline-derived CDR1 and CDR2 are MNHEY and SVGEGT. The CDR3 sequence is 14 residues long. The germline V and J ends were trimmed by 2 bases and 7 bases, with 11 bases remaining between them. The CDR3 DNA follows: TGTGCCAGCAGTTACGGCCAGGACAACGGGGAGCTGTTTTTT. This codes for CASSYGQDNGELFF.

The CDR3 loop is CAIRDPGTSGRSSYNEQFF. The CDR3 DNA follows: TGTGCCATCAGGGACCCCGGGACTAGCGGGAGGAGCTCCTACAATGAGCAGTTCTTC. The genes are TRBV10-3 and TRBJ2-1; 15 bases map to TRBD2. CDR1 is ENHRY, CDR2 SYGVKD, per germline. The ends lost 6 bases at V and 0 bases at J; junction bases unmatched: 9. The CDR3 length is 19 residues.

This sequence joins TRBV29-1 and TRBJ2-7, with D possibly matching TRBD2 (6 bases). This CDR3 has 14 residues. The V and J ends lost 0 bases and 5 bases respectively, with 14 bases between them. Looked up from germline, CDR1 is SQVTM and CDR2 is ANQGSEA. The DNA for the CDR3 is TGCAGCGTTGAAGATGGGGACTTCGGCGACGAGCAGTACTTC. Protein sequence: CSVEDGDFGDEQYF.

Here the CDR3 DNA reads TGTGCCAGATCCGGACACTTCGACTCCTACGAGCAGTACTTC. Its translation: CARSGHFDSYEQYF. The chain has TRBV30 and TRBJ2-7; TRBD1 might be the D (5 bases). The CDR3 is 14 residues long. Trimming pared 8 bases from V and 0 bases from J, leaving 17 bases between. Germline V gene data show CDR1 as GTSNPN and CDR2 as SVGIG (reference sequence).

The chain combines TRBV7-8 with TRBJ2-7; D unresolved. The germline V gene has CDR1 SGHVS and CDR2 FQNEAQ. Deletions cut 1 base from V and 2 bases from J, with 12 bases between. The CDR3 covers 15 residues. The CDR3 DNA sequence: TGTGCCAGCAGCTTAGATGCAGCCCCGACCTACGAGCAGTACTTC. This translates into CASSLDAAPTYEQYF.

The chain's CDR3 is CSVEIYGQATTFYGYTF. The DNA of the CDR3 is TGCAGCGTTGAAATATACGGACAGGCGACGACCTTCTATGGCTACACCTTC. This chain links TRBV29-1 with TRBJ1-2, with TRBD1 matching 7 bases. CDR3 length: 17 amino acids. V gave up 2 bases and J gave up 4 bases; unmatched junction bases: 16. CDR1 and CDR2 from the germline V gene are SQVTM and ANQGSEA.

V gene TRBV9 combines with J gene TRBJ2-1; 7 bases match TRBD2. Germline trimming cut 1 base from V and 2 bases from J; bases unmatched to any gene: 6. CDR1 is SGDLS, CDR2 YYNGEE, per germline. The CDR3 contains 16 residues. This CDR3 reads CASSVYGGSPYNEQFF. The CDR3 bases are TGTGCCAGCAGCGTATACGGCGGGAGCCCCTACAATGAGCAGTTCTTC.

V gene TRBV5-1 combines with J gene TRBJ2-1; D gene unclear. The CDR3 runs 12 residues. CDR1 and CDR2 (germline): SGHRS, YFSETQ. Trimming removed 3 bases from V and 7 bases from J, with 8 bases in between. CDR3: CASSWTTNEQFF. The CDR3 DNA follows: TGCGCCAGCAGCTGGACCACGAATGAGCAGTTCTTC. The full variable domain, with the rest looked up from reference TRBV5-1 and TRBJ2-1, is KAGVTQTPRYLIKTRGQQVTLSCSPISGHRSVSWYQQTPGQGLQFLFEYFSETQRNKGNFPGRFSGRQFSNSRSEMNVSTLELGDSALYLCASSWTTNEQFFGPGTRLTVL.

The chain recombines TRBV15 with TRBJ2-2, with D hard to call. Germline CDR1 reads LNHNV; CDR2 reads YYDKDF (reference sequence). Trimming pared 3 bases from V and 6 bases from J, leaving 5 bases between. The CDR3 sequence is 12 residues long. CDR3 sequence (DNA): TGTGCCACCAGCAGGCCCCCCGGGGAGCTGTTTTTT. Its translation: CATSRPPGELFF.

In this sample, this clonotype turned up a few times. The rearrangement uses TRBV30 and TRBJ2-1; the match to TRBD2 covers 7 bases. With V trimmed by 0 bases and J by 1 base, 6 bases remained unmatched. Germline CDR1 and CDR2: GTSNPN and SVGIG (reference sequence). This CDR3 region has 16 residues. The CDR3 DNA reads TGTGCCTGGAGTGTATGGGCGGGAGAGTCCTACAATGAGCAGTTCTTC. Protein: CAWSVWAGESYNEQFF.

The chain joins TRBV20-1 to TRBJ2-5; unclear D gene. The germline V gene encodes CDR1 DFQATT and CDR2 SNEGSKA (reference sequence). V dropped 6 bases and J dropped 4 bases, with 12 bases sitting between them. CDR3 size: 12 residues. As DNA, the CDR3 is TGCAGTGCGCAGCGTGTCGGAGAGACCCAGTACTTC. Translated, it gives CSAQRVGETQYF.

The chain couples TRBV24-1 to TRBJ1-1; tentative D call: TRBD1 (5 bases). Germline CDR1 is KGHDR and CDR2 is SFDVKD. This CDR3 contains 13 residues. V lost 4 bases and J lost 7, with 12 bases in between. DNA of the CDR3: TGTGCCACCAGTGACCCTGGGGGGGATGAAGCTTTCTTT. Translating it yields CATSDPGGDEAFF.

V usage is TRBV30 and J usage is TRBJ1-4; unclear D gene. Trimming took 3 bases from V and 4 from J, leaving 3 bases between them. The CDR3 is made up of 11 amino acids. CDR1 is GTSNPN and CDR2 is SVGIG in the germline V gene (reference sequence). The CDR3 is CAWRINEKLFF. CDR3 bases: TGTGCCTGGAGGATTAATGAAAAACTGTTTTTT.

This rearrangement joins TRBV9 to TRBJ1-2; possibly TRBD1 for D (5 bases). This CDR3 is built from 12 residues. Germline V gene data show CDR1 as SGDLS and CDR2 as YYNGEE. V dropped 0 bases and J dropped 8 bases, with 8 bases sitting between them. This chain's CDR3 is CASSVVGDGYTF. DNA of the CDR3: TGTGCCAGCAGCGTAGTAGGGGACGGCTACACCTTC.

This rearrangement joins TRBV20-1 to TRBJ2-1; D gene unclear. The CDR3 has 10 amino acids. Between the trimmed V and J ends, which lost 6 bases and 10 bases, there was a span of 10 bases. Germline-derived CDR1 and CDR2 are DFQATT and SNEGSKA (reference sequence). CDR3 coding DNA: TGCAGTGCAACCCCGCGAGAGCAGTTCTTC. Its translation: CSATPREQFF.

The chain has TRBV29-1 and TRBJ1-1, with 8 bases fitting TRBD1. The CDR3 has 12 residues. CDR1 and CDR2 (germline): SQVTM, ANQGSEA. Trimming took 6 bases from V and 4 from J; bases not matched to a gene: 4. The CDR3 here is CSVDRGRTEAFF. CDR3 nucleotides: TGCAGCGTCGACAGGGGACGCACTGAAGCTTTCTTT.

This clonotype was detected once. The chain's CDR3 is CASSHPGTVYNEQFF. The DNA for the CDR3 is TGTGCCAGCAGCCATCCTGGGACCGTTTACAATGAGCAGTTCTTC. The gene calls are TRBV3-1 and TRBJ2-1; D tentatively fits TRBD1 or TRBD2 (5 bases each). CDR3 length: 15 amino acids. Germline V gene data show CDR1 as LGHDT and CDR2 as YNNKEL (reference sequence). V was trimmed by 3 bases and J by 4 bases, leaving 13 bases between them.